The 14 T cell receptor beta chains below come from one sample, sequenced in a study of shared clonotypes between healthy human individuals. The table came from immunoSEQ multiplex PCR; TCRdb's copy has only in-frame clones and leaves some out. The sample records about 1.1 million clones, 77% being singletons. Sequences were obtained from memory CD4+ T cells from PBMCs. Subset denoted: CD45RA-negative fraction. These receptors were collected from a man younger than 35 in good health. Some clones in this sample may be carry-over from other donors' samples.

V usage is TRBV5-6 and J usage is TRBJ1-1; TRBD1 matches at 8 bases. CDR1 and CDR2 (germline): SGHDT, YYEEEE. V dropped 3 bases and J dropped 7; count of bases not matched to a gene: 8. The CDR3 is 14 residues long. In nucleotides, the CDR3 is TGTGCCAGCAGCTCCGACAGGGGCGCAGGTGAAGCTTTCTTT. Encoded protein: CASSSDRGAGEAFF.

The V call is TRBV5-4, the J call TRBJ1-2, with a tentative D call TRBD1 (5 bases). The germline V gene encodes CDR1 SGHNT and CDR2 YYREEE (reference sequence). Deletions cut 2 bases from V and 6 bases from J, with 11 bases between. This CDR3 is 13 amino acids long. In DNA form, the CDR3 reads TGTGCCAGCAGCTTCTCCGGGACCAATGGCTACACCTTC. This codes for CASSFSGTNGYTF.

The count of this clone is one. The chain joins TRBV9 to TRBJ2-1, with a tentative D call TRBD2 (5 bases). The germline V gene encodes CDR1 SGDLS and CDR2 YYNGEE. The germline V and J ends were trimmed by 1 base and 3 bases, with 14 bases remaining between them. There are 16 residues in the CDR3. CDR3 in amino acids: CASSVTDSINYNEQFF. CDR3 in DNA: TGTGCCAGCAGCGTAACGGACTCGATAAACTACAATGAGCAGTTCTTC.

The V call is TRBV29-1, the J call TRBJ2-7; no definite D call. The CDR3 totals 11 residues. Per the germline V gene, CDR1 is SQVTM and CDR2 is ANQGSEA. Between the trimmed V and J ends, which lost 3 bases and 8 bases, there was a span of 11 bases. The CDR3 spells CSVEVTGQQYF. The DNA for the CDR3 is TGCAGCGTTGAGGTTACGGGTCAGCAGTACTTC.

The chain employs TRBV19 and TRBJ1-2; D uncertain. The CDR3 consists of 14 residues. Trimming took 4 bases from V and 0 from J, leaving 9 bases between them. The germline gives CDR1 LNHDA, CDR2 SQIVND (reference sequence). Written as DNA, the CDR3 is TGTGCCAGTAGTAAGGCAGCCGCTAACTATGGCTACACCTTC. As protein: CASSKAAANYGYTF. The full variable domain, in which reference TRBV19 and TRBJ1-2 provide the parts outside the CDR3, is DGGITQSPKYLFRKEGQNVTLSCEQNLNHDAMYWYRQDPGQGLRLIYYSQIVNDFQKGDIAEGYSVSREKKESFPLTVTSAQKNPTAFYLCASSKAAANYGYTFGSGTRLTVV.

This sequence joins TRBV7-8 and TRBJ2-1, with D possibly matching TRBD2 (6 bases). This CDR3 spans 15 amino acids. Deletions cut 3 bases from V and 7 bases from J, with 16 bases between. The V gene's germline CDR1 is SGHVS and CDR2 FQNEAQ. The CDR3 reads CASSLEAGNYNEQFF. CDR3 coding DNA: TGTGCCAGCAGCTTGGAAGCGGGTAATTATAATGAGCAGTTCTTC.

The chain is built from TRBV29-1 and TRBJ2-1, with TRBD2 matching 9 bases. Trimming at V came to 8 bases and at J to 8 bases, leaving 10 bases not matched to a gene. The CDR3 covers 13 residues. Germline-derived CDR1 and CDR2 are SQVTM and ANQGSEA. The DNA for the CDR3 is TGCAGCTTTAATAGCGGGAGTACCGATGAGCAGTTCTTC. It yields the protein CSFNSGSTDEQFF.

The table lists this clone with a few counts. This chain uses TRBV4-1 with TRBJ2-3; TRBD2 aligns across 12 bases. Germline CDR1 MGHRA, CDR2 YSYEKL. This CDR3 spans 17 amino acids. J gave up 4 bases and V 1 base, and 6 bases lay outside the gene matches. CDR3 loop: CASSQVSSGRDADTQYF. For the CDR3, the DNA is TGCGCCAGCAGCCAAGTCTCTAGCGGGAGGGATGCAGATACGCAGTATTTT.

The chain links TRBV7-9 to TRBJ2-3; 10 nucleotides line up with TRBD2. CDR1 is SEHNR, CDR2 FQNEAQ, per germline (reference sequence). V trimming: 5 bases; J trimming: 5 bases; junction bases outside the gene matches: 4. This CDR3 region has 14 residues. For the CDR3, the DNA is TGTGCCAGCAGCCTAACTAGCGGGATAGATACGCAGTATTTT. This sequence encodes CASSLTSGIDTQYF.

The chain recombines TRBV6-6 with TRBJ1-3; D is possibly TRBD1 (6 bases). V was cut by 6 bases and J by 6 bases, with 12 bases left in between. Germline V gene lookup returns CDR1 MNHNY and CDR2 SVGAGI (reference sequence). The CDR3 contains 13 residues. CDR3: CASRRDNANTIYF. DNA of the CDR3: TGTGCCAGCAGGCGGGACAACGCAAACACCATATATTTT.

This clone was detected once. In DNA form, the CDR3 reads TGTGCCAGCAGCCAAGACGGACTAGCGGGAGGGCCTCCAGATACGCAGTATTTT. Translation: CASSQDGLAGGPPDTQYF. The V call is TRBV4-2, the J call TRBJ2-3; 15 nucleotides match TRBD2. Germline CDR1 reads LGHNA; CDR2 reads YNFKEQ. Trimming cost V 0 bases and J 4 bases; bases outside gene matches: 5. This CDR3 has 18 residues.

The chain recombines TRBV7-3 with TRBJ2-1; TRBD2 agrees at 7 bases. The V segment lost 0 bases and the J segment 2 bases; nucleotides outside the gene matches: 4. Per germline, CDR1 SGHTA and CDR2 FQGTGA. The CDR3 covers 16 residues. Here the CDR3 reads CASSLTIAGAYNEQFF. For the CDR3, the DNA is TGTGCCAGCAGCTTAACGATCGCGGGGGCCTACAATGAGCAGTTCTTC.

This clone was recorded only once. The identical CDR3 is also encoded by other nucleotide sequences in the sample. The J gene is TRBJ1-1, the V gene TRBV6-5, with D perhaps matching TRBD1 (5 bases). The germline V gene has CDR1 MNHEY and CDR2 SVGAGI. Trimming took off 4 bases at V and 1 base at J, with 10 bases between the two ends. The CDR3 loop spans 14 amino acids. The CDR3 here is CASSSPGQNTEAFF. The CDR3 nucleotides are TGTGCCAGCAGTTCTCCGGGGCAGAACACTGAAGCTTTCTTT.

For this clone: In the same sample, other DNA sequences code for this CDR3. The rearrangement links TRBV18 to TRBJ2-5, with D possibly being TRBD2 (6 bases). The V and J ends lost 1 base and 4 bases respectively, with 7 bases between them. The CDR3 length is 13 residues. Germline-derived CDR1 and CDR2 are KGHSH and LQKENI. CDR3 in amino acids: CASSPLGGETQYF. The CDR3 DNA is TGTGCCAGCTCACCACTGGGGGGAGAGACCCAGTACTTC. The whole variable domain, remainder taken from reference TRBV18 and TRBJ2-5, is NAGVMQNPRHLVRRRGQEARLRCSPMKGHSHVYWYRQLPEEGLKFMVYLQKENIIDESGMPKERFSAEFPKEGPSILRIQQVVRGDSAAYFCASSPLGGETQYFGPGTRLLVL.